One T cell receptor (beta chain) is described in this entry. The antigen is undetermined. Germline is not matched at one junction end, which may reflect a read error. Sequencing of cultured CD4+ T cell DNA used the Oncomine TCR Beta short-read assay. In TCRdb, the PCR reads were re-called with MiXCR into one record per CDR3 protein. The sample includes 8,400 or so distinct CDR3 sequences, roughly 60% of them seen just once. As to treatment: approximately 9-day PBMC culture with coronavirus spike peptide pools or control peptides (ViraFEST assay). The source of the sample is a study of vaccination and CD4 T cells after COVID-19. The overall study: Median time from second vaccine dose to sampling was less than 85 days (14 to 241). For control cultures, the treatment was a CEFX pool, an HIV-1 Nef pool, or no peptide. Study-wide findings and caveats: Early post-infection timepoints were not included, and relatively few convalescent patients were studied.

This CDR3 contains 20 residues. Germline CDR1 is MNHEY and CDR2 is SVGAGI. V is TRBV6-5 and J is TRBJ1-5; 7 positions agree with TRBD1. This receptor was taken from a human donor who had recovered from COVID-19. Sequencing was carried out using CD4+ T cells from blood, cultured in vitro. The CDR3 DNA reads TGTGCTAGCAGTTATTATCCCATTACAGGGGCGGCTTCGGGCAATCAGCCCCAGCATTTT. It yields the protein CASSYYPITGAASGNQPQHF.